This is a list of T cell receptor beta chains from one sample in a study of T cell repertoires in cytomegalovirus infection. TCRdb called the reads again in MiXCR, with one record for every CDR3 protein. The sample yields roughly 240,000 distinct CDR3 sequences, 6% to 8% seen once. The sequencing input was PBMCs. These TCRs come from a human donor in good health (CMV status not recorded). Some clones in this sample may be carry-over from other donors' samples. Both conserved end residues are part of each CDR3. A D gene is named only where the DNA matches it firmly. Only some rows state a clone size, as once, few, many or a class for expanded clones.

cdr3_aa: CASSLGGEAFF; cdr3_nt: TGTGCCAGCAGCTTAGGCGGTGAAGCTTTCTTT; j_call: TRBJ1-1; d_call: .; v_call: TRBV7-2; clone_size: many
cdr3_aa: CASSRTQGTSNEQFF; cdr3_nt: TGTGCCAGCAGCCGGACACAGGGTACTTCCAATGAGCAGTTCTTC; j_call: TRBJ2-1; d_call: .; v_call: TRBV7-2; clone_size: many
cdr3_aa: CSVEEAVNTGELFF; cdr3_nt: TGCAGCGTTGAAGAAGCGGTGAACACCGGGGAGCTGTTTTTT; j_call: TRBJ2-2; d_call: .; v_call: TRBV29-1; clone_size: many
cdr3_aa: CASSVDLSDEQYF; cdr3_nt: TGTGCCAGCAGCGTAGACCTAAGCGACGAGCAGTACTTC; j_call: TRBJ2-7; d_call: .; v_call: TRBV9; clone_size: many
cdr3_aa: CASSKRQGMDVIQYF; cdr3_nt: TGTGCCAGCAGTAAGAGACAGGGCATGGACGTCATTCAGTACTTC; j_call: TRBJ2-4; d_call: TRBD1; v_call: TRBV12-3/TRBV12-4; clone_size: few
cdr3_aa: CASSWGDTQYF; cdr3_nt: TGTGCCAGCAGTTGGGGAGATACGCAGTATTTT; j_call: TRBJ2-3; d_call: .; v_call: TRBV27; clone_size: many
cdr3_aa: CASRLRSYEQYF; cdr3_nt: TGTGCCAGTCGACTCAGGAGCTACGAGCAGTACTTC; j_call: TRBJ2-7; d_call: .; v_call: TRBV6-2/TRBV6-3; clone_size: many
cdr3_aa: CASSAGQGDGYTF; cdr3_nt: TGTGCCAGCAGCGCGGGACAGGGCGATGGCTACACCTTC; j_call: TRBJ1-2; d_call: TRBD1; v_call: TRBV9; clone_size: many
cdr3_aa: CASSIVAASNQPQHF; cdr3_nt: TGTGCCAGTAGTATCGTGGCAGCTAGCAATCAGCCCCAGCATTTT; j_call: TRBJ1-5; d_call: .; v_call: TRBV19; clone_size: many
cdr3_aa: CSASRQGANTEAFF; cdr3_nt: TGCAGTGCTAGTAGACAGGGGGCGAACACTGAAGCTTTCTTT; j_call: TRBJ1-1; d_call: TRBD1; v_call: TRBV20-1; clone_size: many
cdr3_aa: CASTRDRGRDTQYF; cdr3_nt: TGTGCCAGCACTCGGGACAGGGGACGGGATACGCAGTATTTT; j_call: TRBJ2-3; d_call: TRBD1; v_call: TRBV7-9; clone_size: once
cdr3_aa: CASSQVPGATYEQYF; cdr3_nt: TGTGCCAGCAGCCAAGTCCCAGGGGCGACCTACGAGCAGTACTTC; j_call: TRBJ2-7; d_call: .; v_call: TRBV3-1; clone_size: .
cdr3_aa: CASSSRAVYEQYF; cdr3_nt: TGTGCCAGCAGCTCCAGGGCCGTCTACGAGCAGTACTTC; j_call: TRBJ2-7; d_call: .; v_call: TRBV7-2; clone_size: many
cdr3_aa: CASSFGDRVYEQYF; cdr3_nt: TGTGCCAGCAGCTTCGGGGACAGGGTATACGAGCAGTACTTC; j_call: TRBJ2-7; d_call: TRBD1; v_call: TRBV7-2; clone_size: many
cdr3_aa: CASRPFRGGPTEAFF; cdr3_nt: TGTGCCAGCAGGCCCTTCAGGGGGGGCCCCACTGAAGCTTTCTTT; j_call: TRBJ1-1; d_call: TRBD1; v_call: TRBV7-8; clone_size: many
cdr3_aa: CSVRGVTGDQPQHF; cdr3_nt: TGCAGCGTTCGGGGGGTGACAGGGGATCAGCCCCAGCATTTT; j_call: TRBJ1-5; d_call: TRBD1; v_call: TRBV29-1; clone_size: few
cdr3_aa: CASSSNARTGVNTEAFF; cdr3_nt: TGCGCCAGCAGCTCAAACGCCCGGACAGGGGTGAACACTGAAGCTTTCTTT; j_call: TRBJ1-1; d_call: TRBD1; v_call: TRBV5-1; clone_size: few
cdr3_aa: CASSLAAQETQYF; cdr3_nt: TGTGCCAGCAGCTTAGCGGCCCAAGAGACCCAGTACTTC; j_call: TRBJ2-5; d_call: .; v_call: TRBV7-8; clone_size: many
cdr3_aa: CASSLVGLFGTEAFF; cdr3_nt: TGTGCCAGCAGCTTAGTCGGTCTCTTTGGCACTGAAGCTTTCTTT; j_call: TRBJ1-1; d_call: .; v_call: TRBV7-2; clone_size: many
cdr3_aa: CASSVGTGSYEQYF; cdr3_nt: TGCGCCAGCAGTGTAGGGACAGGCTCCTACGAGCAGTACTTC; j_call: TRBJ2-7; d_call: TRBD1; v_call: TRBV10-2; clone_size: many
cdr3_aa: CASSPLGGDSIYYNEQFF; cdr3_nt: TGTGCCAGCAGCCCACTAGGGGGTGACAGTATCTATTACAATGAGCAGTTCTTC; j_call: TRBJ2-1; d_call: .; v_call: TRBV7-9; clone_size: many
cdr3_aa: CASSPGPRGSNQPQHF; cdr3_nt: TGTGCCAGCTCACCGGGACCGAGAGGGAGCAATCAGCCCCAGCATTTT; j_call: TRBJ1-5; d_call: .; v_call: TRBV18; clone_size: many
cdr3_aa: CASSFRGVGGYTF; cdr3_nt: TGTGCCAGCAGTTTCCGGGGAGTCGGTGGCTACACCTTC; j_call: TRBJ1-2; d_call: .; v_call: TRBV28; clone_size: many
cdr3_aa: CASSQEDQIANIQYF; cdr3_nt: TGTGCCAGCAGCCAAGAAGATCAAATTGCAAACATTCAGTACTTC; j_call: TRBJ2-4; d_call: .; v_call: TRBV4-2; clone_size: few
cdr3_aa: CSAMSGTAPNTEAFF; cdr3_nt: TGCAGCGCTATGTCGGGGACAGCACCCAACACTGAAGCTTTCTTT; j_call: TRBJ1-1; d_call: TRBD1; v_call: TRBV29-1; clone_size: .
cdr3_aa: CASSRQQYNEQFF; cdr3_nt: TGTGCCAGCAGTCGACAACAATACAATGAGCAGTTCTTC; j_call: TRBJ2-1; d_call: .; v_call: TRBV6-2/TRBV6-3; clone_size: few
cdr3_aa: CASSHREAYEQYF; cdr3_nt: TGCGCCAGCAGTCACAGGGAGGCCTACGAGCAGTACTTC; j_call: TRBJ2-7; d_call: .; v_call: TRBV4-1; clone_size: many
cdr3_aa: CASSYTGTLNDGYTF; cdr3_nt: TGTGCCAGCAGCTACACCGGGACACTGAACGATGGCTACACCTTC; j_call: TRBJ1-2; d_call: .; v_call: TRBV11-2; clone_size: many
cdr3_aa: CASSRPGTGYEQYF; cdr3_nt: TGTGCCAGCTCACGTCCCGGGACAGGGTACGAGCAGTACTTC; j_call: TRBJ2-7; d_call: TRBD1; v_call: TRBV18; clone_size: many
cdr3_aa: CASSVDAGNQPQHF; cdr3_nt: TGTGCCAGCAGCGTAGACGCAGGAAATCAGCCCCAGCATTTT; j_call: TRBJ1-5; d_call: .; v_call: TRBV9; clone_size: .